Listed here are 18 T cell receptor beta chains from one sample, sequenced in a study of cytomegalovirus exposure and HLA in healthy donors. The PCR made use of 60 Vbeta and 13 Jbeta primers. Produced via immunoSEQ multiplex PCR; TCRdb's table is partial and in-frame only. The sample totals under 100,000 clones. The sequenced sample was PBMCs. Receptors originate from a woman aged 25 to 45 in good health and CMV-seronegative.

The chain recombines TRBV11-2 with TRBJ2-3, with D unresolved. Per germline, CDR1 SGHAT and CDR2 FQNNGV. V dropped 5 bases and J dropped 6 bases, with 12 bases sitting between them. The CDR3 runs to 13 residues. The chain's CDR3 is CASSREPQDTQYF. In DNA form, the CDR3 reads TGTGCCAGCAGCCGTGAACCACAGGATACGCAGTATTTT. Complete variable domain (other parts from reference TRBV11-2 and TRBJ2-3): EAGVAQSPRYKIIEKRQSVAFWCNPISGHATLYWYQQILGQGPKLLIQFQNNGVVDDSQLPKDRFSAERLKGVDSTLKIQPAKLEDSAVYLCASSREPQDTQYFGPGTRLTVL.

CDR3 nucleotide sequence: TGTGCCAGCAGTCCCCAAGGGAGCGGGGGGGCCAACGTCCTGACTTTC. It is translated as CASSPQGSGGANVLTF. The chain is built from TRBV28 and TRBJ2-6; TRBD2 is a possible D gene (6 bases). Deletions cut 5 bases from V and 4 bases from J, with 15 bases between. This CDR3 has 16 amino acids. Germline values: CDR1 MDHEN, CDR2 SYDVKM.

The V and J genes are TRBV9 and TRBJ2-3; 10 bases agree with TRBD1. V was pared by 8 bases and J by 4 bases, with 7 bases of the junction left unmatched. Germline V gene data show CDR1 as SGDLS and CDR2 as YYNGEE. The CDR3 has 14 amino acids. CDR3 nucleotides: TGTGCCAGTGGGACAGGGGCTTTGGCAGATACGCAGTATTTT. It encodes CASGTGALADTQYF. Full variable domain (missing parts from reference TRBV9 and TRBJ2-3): DSGVTQTPKHLITATGQRVTLRCSPRSGDLSVYWYQQSLDQGLQFLIQYYNGEERAKGNILERFSAQQFPDLHSELNLSSLELGDSALYFCASGTGALADTQYFGPGTRLTVL.

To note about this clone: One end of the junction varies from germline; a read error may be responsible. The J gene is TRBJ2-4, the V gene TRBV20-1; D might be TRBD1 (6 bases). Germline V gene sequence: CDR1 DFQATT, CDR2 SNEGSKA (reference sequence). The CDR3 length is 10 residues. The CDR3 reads CSARDDGQIF. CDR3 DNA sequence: TGCAGTGCTAGAGATGACGGACAGATCTTC.

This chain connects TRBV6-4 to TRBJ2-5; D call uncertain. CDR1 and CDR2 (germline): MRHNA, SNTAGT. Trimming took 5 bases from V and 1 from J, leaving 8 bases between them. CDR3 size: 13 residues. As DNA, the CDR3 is TGTGCCAGCAGTAGAAGCCCCCAAGAGACCCAGTACTTC. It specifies CASSRSPQETQYF.

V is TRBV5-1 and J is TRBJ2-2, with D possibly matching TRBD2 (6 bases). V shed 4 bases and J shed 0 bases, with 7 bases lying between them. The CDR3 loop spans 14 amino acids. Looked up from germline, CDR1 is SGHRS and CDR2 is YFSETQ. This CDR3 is CASSRGSNTGELFF. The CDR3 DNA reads TGCGCCAGCAGCCGGGGGTCGAACACCGGGGAGCTGTTTTTT.

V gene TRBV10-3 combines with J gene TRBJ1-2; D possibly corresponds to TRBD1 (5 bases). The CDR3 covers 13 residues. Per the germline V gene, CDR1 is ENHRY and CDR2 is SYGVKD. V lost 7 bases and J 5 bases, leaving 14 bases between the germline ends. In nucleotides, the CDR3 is TGTGCCATCACCGGAGGGACTGAATATGGCTACACCTTC. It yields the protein CAITGGTEYGYTF.

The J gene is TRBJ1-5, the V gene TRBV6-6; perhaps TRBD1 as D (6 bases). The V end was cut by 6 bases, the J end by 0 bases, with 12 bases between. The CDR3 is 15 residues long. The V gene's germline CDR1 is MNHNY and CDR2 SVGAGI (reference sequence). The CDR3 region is CASRRRTDSNQPQHF. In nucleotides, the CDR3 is TGTGCCAGCAGAAGAAGGACAGATAGCAATCAGCCCCAGCATTTT.

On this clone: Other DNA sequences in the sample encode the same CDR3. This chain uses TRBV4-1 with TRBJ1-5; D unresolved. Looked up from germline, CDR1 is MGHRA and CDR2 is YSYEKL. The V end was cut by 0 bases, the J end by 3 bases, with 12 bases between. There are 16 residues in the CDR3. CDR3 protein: CASSQETGYNNQPQHF. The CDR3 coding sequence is TGCGCCAGCAGCCAAGAGACTGGCTACAACAATCAGCCCCAGCATTTT.

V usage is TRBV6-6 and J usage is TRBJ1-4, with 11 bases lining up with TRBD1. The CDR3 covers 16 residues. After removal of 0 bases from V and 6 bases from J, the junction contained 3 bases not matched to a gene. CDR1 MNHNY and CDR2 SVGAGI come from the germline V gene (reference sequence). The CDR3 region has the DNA TGTGCCAGCAGTTACTCGGACAGGGGGCCAGATGAAAAACTGTTTTTT. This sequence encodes CASSYSDRGPDEKLFF.

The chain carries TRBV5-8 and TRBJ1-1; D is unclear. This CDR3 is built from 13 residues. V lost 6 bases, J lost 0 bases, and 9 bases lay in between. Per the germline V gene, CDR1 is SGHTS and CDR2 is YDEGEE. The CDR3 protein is CASTWLMNTEAFF. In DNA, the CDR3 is TGTGCCAGCACCTGGCTGATGAACACTGAAGCTTTCTTT. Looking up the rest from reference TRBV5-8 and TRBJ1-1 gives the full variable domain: EAGVTQSPTHLIKTRGQQATLRCSPISGHTSVYWYQQALGLGLQFLLWYDEGEERNRGNFPPRFSGRQFPNYSSELNVNALELEDSALYLCASTWLMNTEAFFGQGTRLTVV.

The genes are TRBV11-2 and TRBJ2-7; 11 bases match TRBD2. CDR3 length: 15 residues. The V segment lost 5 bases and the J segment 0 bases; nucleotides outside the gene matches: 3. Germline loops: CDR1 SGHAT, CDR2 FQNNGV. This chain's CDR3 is CASSVSGRGSYEQYF. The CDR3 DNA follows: TGTGCCAGCAGCGTTAGCGGGAGGGGCTCCTACGAGCAGTACTTC.

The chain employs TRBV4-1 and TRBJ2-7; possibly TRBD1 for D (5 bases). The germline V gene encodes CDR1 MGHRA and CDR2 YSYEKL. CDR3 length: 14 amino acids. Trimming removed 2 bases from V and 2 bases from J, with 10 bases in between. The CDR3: CASSQTPTAYEQYF. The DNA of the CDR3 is TGCGCCAGCAGCCAAACCCCGACAGCCTACGAGCAGTACTTC.

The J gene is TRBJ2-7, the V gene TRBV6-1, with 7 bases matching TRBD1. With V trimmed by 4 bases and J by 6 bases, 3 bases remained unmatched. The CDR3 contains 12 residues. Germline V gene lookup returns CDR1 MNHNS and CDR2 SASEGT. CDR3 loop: CASSVGGPEQYF. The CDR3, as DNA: TGTGCCAGCAGTGTAGGGGGCCCCGAGCAGTACTTC.

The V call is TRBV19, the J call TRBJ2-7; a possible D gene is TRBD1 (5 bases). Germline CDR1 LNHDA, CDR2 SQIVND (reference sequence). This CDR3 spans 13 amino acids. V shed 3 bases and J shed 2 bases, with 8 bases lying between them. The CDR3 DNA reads TGTGCCAGTAGTATTAAAGGGGCCTACGAGCAGTACTTC. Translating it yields CASSIKGAYEQYF.

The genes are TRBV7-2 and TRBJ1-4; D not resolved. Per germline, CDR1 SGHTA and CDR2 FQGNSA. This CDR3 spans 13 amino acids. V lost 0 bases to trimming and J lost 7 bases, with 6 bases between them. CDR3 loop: CASSLASGEKLFF. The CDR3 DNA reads TGTGCCAGCAGCTTAGCGTCGGGTGAAAAACTGTTTTTT.

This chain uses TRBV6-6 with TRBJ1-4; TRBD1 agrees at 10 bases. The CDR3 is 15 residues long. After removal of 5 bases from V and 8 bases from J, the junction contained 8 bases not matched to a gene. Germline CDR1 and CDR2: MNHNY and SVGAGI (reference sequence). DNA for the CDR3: TGTGCCAGCAGTCCGAGACAGGGGGCAAGAGAAAAACTGTTTTTT. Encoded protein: CASSPRQGAREKLFF.

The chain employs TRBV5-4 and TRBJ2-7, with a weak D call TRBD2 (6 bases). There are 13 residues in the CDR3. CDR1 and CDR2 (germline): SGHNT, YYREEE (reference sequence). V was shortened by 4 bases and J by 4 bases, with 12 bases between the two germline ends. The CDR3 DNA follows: TGTGCCAGCAGCCTGCGGGGCAGGTACGAGCAGTACTTC. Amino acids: CASSLRGRYEQYF.